This paragraph covers one TCR beta chain sequence. The antigen is undetermined. The CDR3 extends over 18 amino acids. The germline gives CDR1 LNHDA, CDR2 SQIVND (reference sequence). Trimming removed 1 base from V and 4 bases from J; junction bases left unmatched: 12. CD8 memory merged CD45RO+ cells and CCR7-negative CD45RA+ TemRA cells into one population. The data belong to a study of shared clonotypes between healthy human individuals. Study information: Donor ages ranged 18 to 49 years: two women, a few men. Study findings and constraints: Clonotypes which were not shared had lower generation probabilities than clonotypes that all four donors shared. Even with large depth, rarefaction showed that sorted-subset sequencing was incomplete.

Generated by immunoSEQ multiplex PCR, the TCRdb table keeps only in-frame clones and is missing some. The sample holds around 370,000 clones; about 97% are singletons and the top ten take 0.32%. V is TRBV19 and J is TRBJ2-3; 9 nucleotides agree with TRBD2. What was sequenced was memory CD8+ T cells sorted from blood. Indicated subset: CD45RO+ cells pooled with CCR7-negative TemRA cells. This sequence was found in a man aged 25-45 years in good health. The CDR3 DNA follows: TGTGCCAGTAGTATAGCTGGCGGGAGGGCATTTGTTGCAGATACGCAGTATTTT. Amino acid sequence: CASSIAGGRAFVADTQYF.